Listed here are 5 T cell receptor beta chains from one sample, sequenced in a study of blood T cells in healthy people across ages. A sample-barcoded 5' primer and a J-beta primer mix were used in a second PCR of about 7 to 12 cycles. TCRdb reanalysed the 5' RACE reads using MiXCR and keeps one entry per CDR3 protein. The profile shows more than 1 million distinct CDR3 sequences, under 45% of them singletons. The specimen sequenced was blood. The source is a woman aged 60-70 years in good health.

The CDR3 spells CASSYDGVNEQFF. The CDR3 bases are TGTGCCAGCAGTTACGATGGGGTGAATGAGCAGTTCTTC. This sequence joins TRBV6-2 or TRBV6-3 and TRBJ2-1; D remains ambiguous. The germline V and J ends were trimmed by 2 bases and 7 bases, with 9 bases remaining between them. CDR1 is MNHEY, CDR2 SVGEGT, per germline. The CDR3 runs to 13 residues.

Only a few counts were recorded for this clonotype. The chain links TRBV20-1 to TRBJ2-7; D is perhaps TRBD1 (6 bases). There are 12 residues in the CDR3. Germline values: CDR1 DFQATT, CDR2 SNEGSKA (reference sequence). With 8 bases removed from V and 4 bases from J, the gap between germline ends came to 15 bases. The CDR3 loop is CSTRTAHYEQYF. Written as DNA, the CDR3 is TGCAGTACCAGGACAGCTCATTACGAGCAGTACTTC.

This clonotype was counted between two and nine times. The chain joins TRBV6-2 or TRBV6-3 to TRBJ2-7, with D maybe TRBD2 (5 bases). CDR3 length: 14 residues. Looked up from germline, CDR1 is MNHEY and CDR2 is SVGEGT. The ends were cut back, 2 bases at V and 6 bases at J, with 14 bases in the middle. CDR3 amino acids: CASSYGLLVAEQYF. CDR3 bases: TGTGCCAGCAGTTACGGACTCCTGGTCGCCGAGCAGTACTTC.

The chain combines TRBV10-3 with TRBJ2-2; no clear D gene. Trimming stripped 6 bases from V and 1 base from J, with 12 bases between. The V gene's germline CDR1 is ENHRY and CDR2 SYGVKD. The CDR3 runs 15 residues. CDR3 sequence reads: CAIRDVGRNTGELFF. The CDR3 coding sequence is TGTGCCATCAGGGACGTGGGCCGGAACACCGGGGAGCTGTTTTTT.

This clonotype was detected ten times or more. The rearrangement uses TRBV12-3 or TRBV12-4 and TRBJ2-5; no clear D. This CDR3 is 12 amino acids long. V lost 6 bases, J lost 5 bases, and 10 bases lay in between. CDR3 DNA: TGTGCCAGCAGGCCGCCTGGGGAGACCCAGTACTTC. As protein: CASRPPGETQYF.